Shown below are 26 T cell receptor beta chains from a single sample sequenced in a study of blood T cell repertoires in COVID-19. The assay was immunoSEQ multiplex PCR, and TCRdb's table has in-frame clones only and misses some. The data contain about 28,000 clones, 76% of them singletons. Sequencing was done on a sample of peripheral blood. These receptors were obtained from a man between 70 and 80 years old with acute or convalescent COVID-19.

The chain combines TRBV6-2 or TRBV6-3 with TRBJ1-2; D gene uncertain. Looked up from germline, CDR1 is MNHEY and CDR2 is SVGEGT. The V end lost 4 bases, the J end lost 8 bases, and 20 bases lay between the germline ends. The CDR3 consists of 15 residues. DNA of the CDR3: TGTGCCAGCAGTTTTATCCTATTGCCGGTCAGGGGCTACACCTTC. Its translation is CASSFILLPVRGYTF.

CDR3 nucleotides: TGTGCCATAGTTCTAGCGGGGTTAGCCAAAAACATTCAGTACTTC. Protein sequence: CAIVLAGLAKNIQYF. The chain is built from TRBV2 and TRBJ2-4, with 9 bases that match TRBD2. CDR1 is SNHLY and CDR2 is FYNNEI in the germline V gene. The CDR3 runs to 15 residues. J lost 0 bases, V lost 10 bases, and 7 bases had no gene match. The variable domain in full, with the rest retrieved from reference TRBV2 and TRBJ2-4, is EPEVTQTPSHQVTQMGQEVILRCVPISNHLYFYWYRQILGQKVEFLVSFYNNEISEKSEIFDDQFSVERPDGSNFTLKIRSTKLEDSAMYFCAIVLAGLAKNIQYFGAGTRLSVL.

The J gene is TRBJ2-7, the V gene TRBV19; 7 nucleotides align to TRBD1. With V trimmed by 6 bases and J by 4 bases, 6 bases remained unmatched. The CDR3 spans 13 residues. The germline V gene encodes CDR1 LNHDA and CDR2 SQIVND (reference sequence). CDR3 DNA: TGTGCCAGTAGCAGATCACAGGGGTACGAGCAGTACTTC. It yields the protein CASSRSQGYEQYF.

The V call is TRBV7-9, the J call TRBJ2-1, with 8 bases lining up with TRBD1. V gave up 4 bases and J gave up 0 bases; unmatched junction bases: 5. Looked up from germline, CDR1 is SEHNR and CDR2 is FQNEAQ (reference sequence). This CDR3 contains 16 residues. The CDR3 here is CASSSWTGSSYNEQFF. The CDR3 nucleotides are TGTGCCAGCAGCTCCTGGACAGGGAGCTCCTACAATGAGCAGTTCTTC.

About this clone: One end of the junction fails to match germline, which may point to a read error. V is TRBV7-2 and J is TRBJ2-3, with D perhaps TRBD1 (6 bases). This CDR3 is built from 16 residues. Germline V gene lookup returns CDR1 SGHTA and CDR2 FQGNSA. The CDR3 DNA sequence: TGTGCCAGCAGCTTAGCGGTAGCTAGTGAGACAGGTACGCAGTATTTT. Protein product: CASSLAVASETGTQYF.

This clone was seen a few times. The chain combines TRBV7-3 with TRBJ1-6; tentatively, D is TRBD1 (5 bases). V was trimmed by 6 bases and J by 10 bases, leaving 13 bases between them. The CDR3 has 13 residues. CDR1 and CDR2 from the germline V gene are SGHTA and FQGTGA. In DNA form, the CDR3 reads TGTGCCAGCAGTCCAGGACACTCGTCACCCCTCCACTTT. Protein sequence: CASSPGHSSPLHF. Full variable domain (rest looked up from reference TRBV7-3 and TRBJ1-6): GAGVSQTPSNKVTEKGKYVELRCDPISGHTALYWYRQSLGQGPEFLIYFQGTGAADDSGLPNDRFFAVRPEGSVSTLKIQRTERGDSAVYLCASSPGHSSPLHFGNGTRLTVT.

The chain has TRBV9 and TRBJ2-3, with TRBD2 as a possible D gene (6 bases). The germline gives CDR1 SGDLS, CDR2 YYNGEE. Trimming left V 5 bases short and J 5 bases short, with 15 bases between. The CDR3 contains 14 residues. CDR3 residues: CASSAVGGRDTQYF. The CDR3 DNA reads as TGTGCCAGCAGTGCGGTGGGGGGTAGAGATACGCAGTATTTT.

The chain joins TRBV7-9 to TRBJ1-2; 10 bases are shared with TRBD1. CDR1 SEHNR and CDR2 FQNEAQ come from the germline V gene (reference sequence). CDR3 length: 17 amino acids. With V trimmed by 5 bases and J by 2 bases, 11 bases remained unmatched. DNA of the CDR3: TGTGCCAGCAGCGCGGACAGGGGGTCTCTCCCCAACTATGGCTACACCTTC. Amino acids: CASSADRGSLPNYGYTF.

This chain joins TRBV28 and TRBJ1-6; 12 nucleotides match TRBD1. CDR1 MDHEN and CDR2 SYDVKM come from the germline V gene. V shed 5 bases, J shed 10 bases, and the junction held 6 bases outside the gene matches. The CDR3 has 15 amino acids. CDR3 DNA: TGTGCCAGCAGTCCCCCGGGACAGGGGGCCTCACCCCTCCACTTT. It is translated as CASSPPGQGASPLHF.

This chain links TRBV7-2 with TRBJ1-6, with D maybe TRBD1 (6 bases). CDR1 and CDR2 (germline): SGHTA, FQGNSA. The CDR3 totals 15 residues. Trimming removed 5 bases at V and 9 bases at J, with 17 bases between. The CDR3: CASSQRQAASSPLHF. The CDR3 DNA follows: TGTGCCAGCAGCCAAAGACAGGCCGCGAGTTCACCCCTCCACTTT.

The chain links TRBV20-1 to TRBJ2-3, with TRBD2 identical over 9 bases. CDR3 length: 16 residues. V shed 3 bases, J shed 7 bases, and the junction held 14 bases outside the gene matches. Germline V gene sequence: CDR1 DFQATT, CDR2 SNEGSKA (reference sequence). CDR3 nucleotides: TGCAGTGCTAGTGGGGACCCGAGGCGGGAGGGTTATACGCAGTATTTT. Its protein product is CSASGDPRREGYTQYF.

A single count supports this clone. The chain carries TRBV2 and TRBJ2-4, with a weak D call TRBD2 (6 bases). The CDR3 totals 18 residues. The V end lost 6 bases, the J end lost 0 bases, and 21 bases lay between the germline ends. Germline CDR1 reads SNHLY; CDR2 reads FYNNEI. CDR3 residues: CASRVRDSQVLAKNIQYF. The CDR3 coding sequence is TGTGCCAGCAGGGTACGGGACTCCCAGGTTCTAGCCAAAAACATTCAGTACTTC.

V gene TRBV7-9 combines with J gene TRBJ2-7; possibly TRBD1 for D (6 bases). Germline V gene sequence: CDR1 SEHNR, CDR2 FQNEAQ (reference sequence). Trimming took off 5 bases at V and 3 bases at J, with 20 bases between the two ends. This CDR3 has 16 amino acids. The DNA for the CDR3 is TGTGCCAGCAGCATACAACAGGGAAGTCTCGTCTACGAGCAGTACTTC. It encodes CASSIQQGSLVYEQYF.

The genes are TRBV9 and TRBJ2-1; TRBD2 aligns across 8 bases. Germline CDR1 is SGDLS and CDR2 is YYNGEE. The CDR3 covers 15 residues. Trimming removed 6 bases from V and 0 bases from J; junction bases left unmatched: 5. DNA for the CDR3: TGTGCCAGCACTAGCGGGCTCAGCTCCTACAATGAGCAGTTCTTC. Protein: CASTSGLSSYNEQFF.

Remarks on this clone: Other DNA variants within this sample encode the same CDR3. The chain is built from TRBV19 and TRBJ2-7, with 7 bases lining up with TRBD2. Germline CDR1 and CDR2: LNHDA and SQIVND (reference sequence). With V trimmed by 1 base and J by 3 bases, 0 bases remained unmatched. This CDR3 region has 13 residues. CDR3 in DNA: TGTGCCAGTAGTATAGGCGGGAGCTACGAGCAGTACTTC. It yields the protein CASSIGGSYEQYF.

The chain employs TRBV18 and TRBJ2-5, with 8 bases fitting TRBD2. Per the germline V gene, CDR1 is KGHSH and CDR2 is LQKENI. The CDR3 totals 15 residues. The J segment lost 1 base and the V segment lost 2 bases, leaving 3 bases of the junction unmatched. This chain's CDR3 is CASSPKTSVQETQYF. CDR3 coding DNA: TGTGCCAGCTCACCAAAGACTAGCGTCCAAGAGACCCAGTACTTC.

This chain joins TRBV19 and TRBJ2-1; maybe TRBD1 (5 bases). Germline V gene data show CDR1 as LNHDA and CDR2 as SQIVND (reference sequence). Deletions cut 2 bases from V and 7 bases from J, with 15 bases between. CDR3 length equals 15 residues. The CDR3 DNA follows: TGTGCCAGTAGTATACTCCTCGACAGTAAGAATGAGCAGTTCTTC. Protein: CASSILLDSKNEQFF.

The V gene is TRBV6-5, the J gene TRBJ1-1; 9 positions agree with TRBD1. V lost 0 bases to trimming and J lost 4 bases; unmatched junction nucleotides: 0. The CDR3 is made up of 14 amino acids. Germline-derived CDR1 and CDR2 are MNHEY and SVGAGI. This CDR3 is CASSYSTGGTEAFF. CDR3 in DNA: TGTGCCAGCAGTTACTCGACAGGGGGCACTGAAGCTTTCTTT.

The rearrangement uses TRBV15 and TRBJ2-2; D is perhaps TRBD1 (5 bases). The CDR3 consists of 15 residues. CDR1 is LNHNV, CDR2 YYDKDF, per germline (reference sequence). V was shortened by 1 base and J by 1 base, with 7 bases between the two germline ends. The CDR3 DNA follows: TGTGCCACCAGCAGAGGGGGCCGGAACACCGGGGAGCTGTTTTTT. Its translation is CATSRGGRNTGELFF.

The chain links TRBV29-1 to TRBJ2-1; unclear D gene. V was cut by 7 bases and J by 8 bases, with 9 bases left in between. The CDR3 consists of 10 residues. Germline V gene sequence: CDR1 SQVTM, CDR2 ANQGSEA. The CDR3 here is CSGSNYEQFF. The CDR3 DNA reads as TGCAGCGGCTCCAACTATGAGCAGTTCTTC.

In DNA, the CDR3 is TGTGCCAGCAGCAATTCGGGCGGGGGCCGGACTGAGCAGTACTTC. Amino acid sequence: CASSNSGGGRTEQYF. The gene calls are TRBV6-9 and TRBJ2-7; D is possibly TRBD2 (7 bases). V lost 6 bases and J 7 bases, leaving 22 bases between the germline ends. This CDR3 comprises 15 residues. Germline V lookup: CDR1 MNHGY, CDR2 SVAAGI.

The chain is built from TRBV4-3 and TRBJ2-7; the match to TRBD1 covers 7 bases. The CDR3 extends over 16 amino acids. Looked up from germline, CDR1 is LGHNA and CDR2 is YSLEER. With V trimmed by 4 bases and J by 4 bases, 13 bases remained unmatched. CDR3 sequence: CASSPQAEQGIYEQYF. The CDR3 nucleotides are TGCGCCAGCAGCCCCCAGGCAGAACAGGGGATATACGAGCAGTACTTC.

This clone was seen a handful of times. V and J are TRBV27 and TRBJ2-7, with 7 bases identical to TRBD1. Germline V gene data show CDR1 as MNHEY and CDR2 as SMNVEV (reference sequence). The V segment lost 3 bases and the J segment 2 bases; nucleotides outside the gene matches: 4. The CDR3 runs to 14 residues. The CDR3, as DNA: TGTGCCAGCAGTTTTCGGGACAGAGCCTACGAGCAGTACTTC. Translating gives CASSFRDRAYEQYF.

This sequence joins TRBV9 and TRBJ2-2, with TRBD2 matching over 7 bases. CDR1 is SGDLS and CDR2 is YYNGEE in the germline V gene. The V gene end was trimmed by 3 bases and the J gene end by 0 bases; junction bases not matched to a gene: 8. The CDR3 is 17 amino acids. The CDR3 loop is CASSGTSELSNTGELFF. The CDR3 DNA sequence: TGTGCCAGCAGCGGAACTAGCGAGCTCTCGAACACCGGGGAGCTGTTTTTT.

J is TRBJ1-4 and V is TRBV6-2 or TRBV6-3; TRBD1 aligns across 9 bases. V lost 6 bases and J lost 7; bases outside the gene matches: 6. Germline V CDR1 and CDR2: MNHEY, SVGEGT. The CDR3 is 14 residues long. This CDR3 reads CASRYTGGGEKLFF. CDR3 DNA: TGTGCCAGCAGATACACAGGGGGCGGTGAAAAACTGTTTTTT.

The rearrangement joins TRBV19 to TRBJ2-4; 7 bases line up with TRBD2. The V gene's germline CDR1 is LNHDA and CDR2 SQIVND (reference sequence). This CDR3 is built from 20 residues. The J segment lost 2 bases and the V segment lost 6 bases, leaving 22 bases of the junction unmatched. DNA for the CDR3: TGTGCCAGTAGCAGAACCACGGGGAGGGTGGATGTATCTACCAAAAACATTCAGTACTTC. Its translation: CASSRTTGRVDVSTKNIQYF.